One T cell receptor (beta chain) is described in this entry. Profiling relied on immunoSEQ multiplex PCR, and the TCRdb table lists in-frame clones only, not all of them. The sample shows under 100,000 clones, 85% to 90% of them seen only once. The sample is drawn from a study of identifying expanded T cells in peripheral blood. Sequencing was done on a sample of blood. This TCR was sampled from a person between 18 and 75 years old in good health.

The CDR3 coding sequence is TGCGCCAGCAGCTTGGGTGCAGATACGCAGTATTTT. Translating gives CASSLGADTQYF. The chain couples TRBV5-1 to TRBJ2-3; D gene ambiguous. V was trimmed by 0 bases and J by 4 bases, leaving 3 bases between them. Germline V gene lookup returns CDR1 SGHRS and CDR2 YFSETQ. This CDR3 has 12 residues.